One sample yielded the 21 T cell receptor beta chains listed below, sequenced in a study of blood T cell repertoires in COVID-19. Profiled with immunoSEQ multiplex PCR; TCRdb holds only in-frame clones, not every one. The sample yields some 150,000 clones, less than 90% seen once. Sequencing input: peripheral blood. The receptors stem from a woman between 70 and 85 years old with COVID-19, enrolled during active disease.

This chain uses TRBV7-2 with TRBJ1-6; the D gene is possibly TRBD1 (5 bases). With 2 bases removed from V and 6 bases from J, the gap between germline ends came to 11 bases. The germline gives CDR1 SGHTA, CDR2 FQGNSA. The CDR3 sequence is 15 residues long. CDR3 amino acids: CASSLRGNPNSPLHF. CDR3 DNA: TGTGCCAGCAGCTTACGGGGGAACCCTAATTCACCCCTCCACTTT.

The V and J genes are TRBV7-2 and TRBJ2-7, with a weak D call TRBD2 (6 bases). The CDR3 covers 15 residues. Germline-derived CDR1 and CDR2 are SGHTA and FQGNSA. V lost 5 bases and J 1 base, leaving 15 bases between the germline ends. The CDR3 loop is CASSPYPGESYEQYF. In DNA form, the CDR3 reads TGTGCCAGCAGCCCCTACCCGGGGGAATCCTACGAGCAGTACTTC.

The table lists this clone with a count of one. The chain is built from TRBV29-1 and TRBJ1-4, with D uncertain. The length of the CDR3 is 14 residues. Germline V gives CDR1 SQVTM, CDR2 ANQGSEA. The germline V and J ends were trimmed by 4 bases and 3 bases, with 12 bases remaining between them. For the CDR3, the DNA is TGCAGCGTTGGACACCGGTGGGCTAATGAAAAACTGTTTTTT. Protein sequence: CSVGHRWANEKLFF.

V usage is TRBV19 and J usage is TRBJ1-1; possible D gene TRBD1, 5 bases. The CDR3 sequence is 13 residues long. The germline V gene encodes CDR1 LNHDA and CDR2 SQIVND (reference sequence). The germline V and J ends were trimmed by 5 bases and 2 bases, with 9 bases remaining between them. DNA for the CDR3: TGTGCCAGTAGTGCTACAGGTAACACTGAAGCTTTCTTT. Translation gives CASSATGNTEAFF.

V gene TRBV28 combines with J gene TRBJ1-2, with 8 positions matching TRBD1. Germline V CDR1 and CDR2: MDHEN, SYDVKM. V lost 2 bases to trimming and J lost 5 bases; unmatched junction nucleotides: 13. The CDR3 sequence is 17 residues long. CDR3 protein: CASSLEQGDGRRYGYTF. The CDR3 DNA sequence: TGTGCCAGCAGTTTAGAACAGGGGGATGGTCGTAGGTATGGCTACACCTTC.

The gene calls are TRBV27 and TRBJ2-2; 10 nucleotides align to TRBD1. CDR1 MNHEY and CDR2 SMNVEV come from the germline V gene (reference sequence). V was pared by 7 bases and J by 6 bases, with 14 bases of the junction left unmatched. There are 17 residues in the CDR3. CDR3 residues: CASTLRPWTGGAGELFF. CDR3 coding DNA: TGTGCCAGCACCTTGAGACCGTGGACAGGGGGGGCCGGGGAGCTGTTTTTT.

V is TRBV28 and J is TRBJ2-6, with D possibly matching TRBD2 (6 bases). Germline V gene sequence: CDR1 MDHEN, CDR2 SYDVKM. Trimming cost V 2 bases and J 0 bases, with 14 bases left between them. The CDR3 sequence is 18 residues long. The CDR3 is CASSLGGGGYSGANVLTF. The CDR3, as DNA: TGTGCCAGCAGTTTAGGGGGAGGCGGATACTCTGGGGCCAACGTCCTGACTTTC. The full variable domain, in which reference TRBV28 and TRBJ2-6 provide the parts outside the CDR3, is DVKVTQSSRYLVKRTGEKVFLECVQDMDHENMFWYRQDPGLGLRLIYFSYDVKMKEKGDIPEGYSVSREKKERFSLILESASTNQTSMYLCASSLGGGGYSGANVLTFGAGSRLTVL.

The rearrangement uses TRBV11-3 and TRBJ2-1, with a weak D call TRBD1 (5 bases). Germline values: CDR1 SGHNT, CDR2 YENEEA. With 1 base removed from V and 15 bases from J, the gap between germline ends came to 16 bases. The CDR3 length is 13 residues. The CDR3, as DNA: TGTGCCAGCAGCTTAGGAGTTCAGGGTCTAAGGTTCTTC. Translation: CASSLGVQGLRFF.

The chain is built from TRBV10-3 and TRBJ2-3; unclear D gene. The germline V gene encodes CDR1 ENHRY and CDR2 SYGVKD. The CDR3 sequence is 14 residues long. The V end was cut by 0 bases, the J end by 2 bases, with 6 bases between. This CDR3 reads CAISESSNTDTQYF. CDR3 sequence (DNA): TGTGCCATCAGTGAGTCGAGTAACACAGATACGCAGTATTTT.

For the CDR3, the DNA is TGTGCCAGCAGTTTATCTGGGGCTAAGGGCACTGAAGCTTTCTTT. Translation gives CASSLSGAKGTEAFF. The rearrangement uses TRBV28 and TRBJ1-1; a weak D match, TRBD1 (5 bases). This CDR3 is built from 15 residues. Germline loops: CDR1 MDHEN, CDR2 SYDVKM. V dropped 1 base and J dropped 4 bases, with 13 bases sitting between them.

V and J are TRBV6-2 or TRBV6-3 and TRBJ1-4; tentative D call: TRBD1 (6 bases). Germline CDR1 and CDR2: MNHEY and SVGEGT. V was trimmed by 5 bases and J by 3 bases, leaving 10 bases between them. The CDR3 extends over 14 amino acids. CDR3 protein: CASSPQGSNEKLFF. DNA for the CDR3: TGTGCCAGCAGTCCACAGGGCTCTAATGAAAAACTGTTTTTT.

The chain carries TRBV18 and TRBJ2-1; D ambiguous. The V end lost 0 bases, the J end lost 11 bases, and 14 bases lay between the germline ends. The CDR3 is 14 amino acids. Per the germline V gene, CDR1 is KGHSH and CDR2 is LQKENI. CDR3 residues: CASSPPAETTKQFF. CDR3 nucleotides: TGTGCCAGCTCACCACCGGCGGAGACCACTAAGCAGTTCTTC.

The chain links TRBV29-1 to TRBJ2-7; 12 bases are shared with TRBD1. The CDR3 covers 13 residues. Germline CDR1 SQVTM, CDR2 ANQGSEA. The V and J ends lost 2 bases and 9 bases, in that order; junction bases with no gene match: 5. The CDR3 nucleotides are TGCAGCGTTGAATATGGGACAGGGGGCGGGCAGTACTTC. It encodes CSVEYGTGGGQYF.

The gene calls are TRBV28 and TRBJ2-7; D is possibly TRBD1 (6 bases). V was cut by 3 bases and J by 2 bases, with 14 bases left in between. Germline loops: CDR1 MDHEN, CDR2 SYDVKM. The CDR3 is 15 amino acids. In DNA, the CDR3 is TGTGCCAGCAGTTTCTCACAGGGAAGGGCCTACGAGCAGTACGTC. This gives the protein CASSFSQGRAYEQYV.

This chain joins TRBV19 and TRBJ2-1; 8 bases fit TRBD2. Germline V gene data show CDR1 as LNHDA and CDR2 as SQIVND (reference sequence). V lost 8 bases and J lost 6; bases outside the gene matches: 3. The CDR3 extends over 12 amino acids. Here the CDR3 reads CASDGGGNEQFF. The CDR3 DNA reads as TGTGCCAGTGACGGGGGGGGCAATGAGCAGTTCTTC.

The chain recombines TRBV6-1 with TRBJ2-1, with D maybe TRBD2 (6 bases). This CDR3 is 15 amino acids long. The germline V gene has CDR1 MNHNS and CDR2 SASEGT. V lost 2 bases to trimming and J lost 4 bases, with 12 bases between them. The CDR3 loop is CASSERREPYNEQFF. DNA for the CDR3: TGTGCCAGCAGTGAAAGGCGGGAACCGTACAATGAGCAGTTCTTC.

This chain connects TRBV28 to TRBJ1-5; D not certain. Trimming pared 6 bases from V and 7 bases from J, leaving 19 bases between. This CDR3 has 15 residues. The V gene's germline CDR1 is MDHEN and CDR2 SYDVKM. The CDR3 loop is CASSYPGGRQQPQHF. CDR3 nucleotides: TGTGCCAGCAGCTACCCCGGTGGCAGACAACAGCCCCAGCATTTT. The entire variable domain, with the rest obtained from reference TRBV28 and TRBJ1-5, is as follows: DVKVTQSSRYLVKRTGEKVFLECVQDMDHENMFWYRQDPGLGLRLIYFSYDVKMKEKGDIPEGYSVSREKKERFSLILESASTNQTSMYLCASSYPGGRQQPQHFGDGTRLSIL.

This clone appeared once. V is TRBV7-3 and J is TRBJ1-1, with 10 bases matching TRBD1. CDR3 length: 16 residues. V shed 0 bases and J 4 bases; nucleotides not matched to a gene: 5. Germline CDR1 SGHTA, CDR2 FQGTGA. This CDR3 reads CASSLTGQGEVTEAFF. DNA of the CDR3: TGTGCCAGCAGCTTAACCGGACAGGGGGAGGTCACTGAAGCTTTCTTT.

The V and J genes are TRBV4-1 and TRBJ2-7; a possible D gene is TRBD2 (5 bases). In germline, CDR1 is MGHRA, CDR2 YSYEKL. The CDR3 is made up of 15 amino acids. Trimming cost V 1 base and J 0 bases, with 10 bases left between them. In DNA, the CDR3 is TGCGCCAGCAGCCAAGGGCTAGCTAGCTCCTACGAGCAGTACTTC. Translating it yields CASSQGLASSYEQYF.

The chain links TRBV29-1 to TRBJ2-1; 11 bases are a match to TRBD1. V lost 7 bases, J lost 6 bases, and 8 bases stayed unmatched. This CDR3 spans 14 amino acids. CDR1 SQVTM and CDR2 ANQGSEA come from the germline V gene. In nucleotides, the CDR3 is TGCAGCGCCCAACTCGGGACAGGGGGCAATGAGCAGTTCTTC. Translated, it gives CSAQLGTGGNEQFF.

The chain joins TRBV29-1 to TRBJ1-1; TRBD1 matches 7 bases. V dropped 6 bases and J dropped 0; count of bases not matched to a gene: 7. Germline V gene lookup returns CDR1 SQVTM and CDR2 ANQGSEA. The CDR3 sequence is 14 residues long. The CDR3 sequence is CSVRQGLMNTEAFF. In nucleotides, the CDR3 is TGCAGCGTAAGACAGGGCCTCATGAACACTGAAGCTTTCTTT.